This record covers a single T cell receptor (beta chain). This entry belongs to a study of CD8 T cells in Susac syndrome. CDR3 length: 14 amino acids. The V gene's germline CDR1 is DFQATT and CDR2 SNEGSKA (reference sequence). Between the trimmed V and J ends, which lost 3 bases and 0 bases, there was a span of 11 bases. Sequencing of TCR beta was undertaken in CD8+ and CD4+ T cells derived from blood. Random hexamers primed reverse transcription of about 0.5 to 1 ug RNA. By means of immunoSEQ multiplex PCR, TCR beta CDR3 spanning 54 Vbeta and 13 Jbeta underwent amplification. TCRdb independently ran MiXCR on the immunoSEQ multiplex PCR reads; one entry per CDR3 protein. Of under 95,000 distinct CDR3 sequences detected, 85% to 95% appear once; the ten largest clones hold 0.45% to 0.5%.

The sequence was obtained from a human donor with Susac syndrome. The gene calls are TRBV20-1 and TRBJ1-1; D uncertain. What was sequenced was CD8+ T cells from PBMCs. CDR3 in DNA: TGCAGTGCTAGCGATAGAGGAATGAACACTGAAGCTTTCTTT. Translated, it gives CSASDRGMNTEAFF.